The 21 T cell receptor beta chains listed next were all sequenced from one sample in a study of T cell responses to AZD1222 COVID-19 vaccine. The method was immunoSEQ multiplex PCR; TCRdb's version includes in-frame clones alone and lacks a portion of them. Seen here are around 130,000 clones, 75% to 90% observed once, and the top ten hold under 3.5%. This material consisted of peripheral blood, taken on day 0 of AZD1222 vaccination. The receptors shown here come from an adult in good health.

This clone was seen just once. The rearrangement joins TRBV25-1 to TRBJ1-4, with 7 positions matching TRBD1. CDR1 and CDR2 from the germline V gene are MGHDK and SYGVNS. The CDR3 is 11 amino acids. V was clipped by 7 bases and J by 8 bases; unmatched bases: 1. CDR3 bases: TGTGCCAGCAAGGGGGCCGAAAAACTGTTTTTT. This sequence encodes CASKGAEKLFF. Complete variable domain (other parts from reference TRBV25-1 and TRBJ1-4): EADIYQTPRYLVIGTGKKITLECSQTMGHDKMYWYQQDPGMELHLIHYSYGVNSTEKGDLSSESTVSRIRTEHFPLTLESARPSHTSQYLCASKGAEKLFFGSGTQLSVL.

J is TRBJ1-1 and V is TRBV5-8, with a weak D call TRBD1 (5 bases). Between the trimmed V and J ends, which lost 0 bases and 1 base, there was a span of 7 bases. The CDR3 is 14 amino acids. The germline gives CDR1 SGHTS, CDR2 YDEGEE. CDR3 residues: CASSLVGGNTEAFF. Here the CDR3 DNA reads TGTGCCAGCAGCTTGGTCGGGGGGAACACTGAAGCTTTCTTT.

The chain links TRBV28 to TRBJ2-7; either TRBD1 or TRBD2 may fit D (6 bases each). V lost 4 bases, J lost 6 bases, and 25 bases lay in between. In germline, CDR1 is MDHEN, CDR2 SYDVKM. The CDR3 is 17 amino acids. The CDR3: CASSWGAPGIRTVEQYF. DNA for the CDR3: TGTGCCAGCAGTTGGGGGGCCCCCGGGATCCGAACCGTCGAGCAGTACTTC.

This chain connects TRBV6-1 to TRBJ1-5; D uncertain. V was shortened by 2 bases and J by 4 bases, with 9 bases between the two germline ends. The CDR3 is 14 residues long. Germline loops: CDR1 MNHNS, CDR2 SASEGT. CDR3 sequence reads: CASSEYSSNQPQHF. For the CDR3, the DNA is TGTGCCAGCAGTGAATATAGTAGTAATCAGCCCCAGCATTTT.

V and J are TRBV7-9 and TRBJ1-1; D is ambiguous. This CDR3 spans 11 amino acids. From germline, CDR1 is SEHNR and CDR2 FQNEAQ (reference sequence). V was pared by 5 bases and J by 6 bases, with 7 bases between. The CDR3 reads CASSRFAEAFF. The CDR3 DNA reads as TGTGCCAGCAGCCGGTTTGCTGAAGCTTTCTTT.

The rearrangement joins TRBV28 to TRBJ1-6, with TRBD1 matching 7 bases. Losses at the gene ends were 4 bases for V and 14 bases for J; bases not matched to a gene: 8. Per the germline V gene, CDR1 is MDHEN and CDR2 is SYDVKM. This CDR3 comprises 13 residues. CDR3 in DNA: TGTGCCAGCAGTTCCTTCAGGGGGGGAGCCCTCCACTTT. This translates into CASSSFRGGALHF.

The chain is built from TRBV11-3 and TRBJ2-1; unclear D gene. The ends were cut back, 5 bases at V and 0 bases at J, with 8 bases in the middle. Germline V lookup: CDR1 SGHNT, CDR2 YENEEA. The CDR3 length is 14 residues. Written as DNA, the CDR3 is TGTGCCAGCAGCCCCCGAGGCTCCTACAATGAGCAGTTCTTC. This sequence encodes CASSPRGSYNEQFF. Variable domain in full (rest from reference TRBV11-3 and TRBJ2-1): EAGVVQSPRYKIIEKKQPVAFWCNPISGHNTLYWYLQNLGQGPELLIRYENEEAVDDSQLPKDRFSAERLKGVDSTLKIQPAELGDSAVYLCASSPRGSYNEQFFGPGTRLTVL.

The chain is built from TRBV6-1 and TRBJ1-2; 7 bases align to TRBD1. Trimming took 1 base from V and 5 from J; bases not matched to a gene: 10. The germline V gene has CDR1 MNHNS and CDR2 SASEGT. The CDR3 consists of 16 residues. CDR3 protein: CASSEGGGRGGYGYTF. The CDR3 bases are TGTGCCAGCAGTGAAGGAGGGGGCAGGGGAGGGTATGGCTACACCTTC.

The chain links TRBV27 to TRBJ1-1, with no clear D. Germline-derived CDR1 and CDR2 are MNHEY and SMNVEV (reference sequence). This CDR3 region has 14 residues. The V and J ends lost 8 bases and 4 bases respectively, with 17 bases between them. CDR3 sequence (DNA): TGTGCCAGCGGCCCCACGGGGTTGGGCACTGAAGCTTTCTTT. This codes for CASGPTGLGTEAFF.

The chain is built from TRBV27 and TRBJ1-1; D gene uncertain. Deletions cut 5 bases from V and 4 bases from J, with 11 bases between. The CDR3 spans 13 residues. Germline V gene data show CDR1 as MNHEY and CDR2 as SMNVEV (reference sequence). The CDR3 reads CASSPRAPTEAFF. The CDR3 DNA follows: TGTGCCAGCAGTCCCCGGGCCCCCACTGAAGCTTTCTTT.

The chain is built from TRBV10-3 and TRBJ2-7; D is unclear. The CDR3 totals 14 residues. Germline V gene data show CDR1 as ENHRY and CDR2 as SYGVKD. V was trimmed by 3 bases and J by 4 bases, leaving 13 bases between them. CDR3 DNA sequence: TGTGCCATCAGTGACCCAGCTCAAAGGTACGAGCAGTACTTC. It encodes CAISDPAQRYEQYF.

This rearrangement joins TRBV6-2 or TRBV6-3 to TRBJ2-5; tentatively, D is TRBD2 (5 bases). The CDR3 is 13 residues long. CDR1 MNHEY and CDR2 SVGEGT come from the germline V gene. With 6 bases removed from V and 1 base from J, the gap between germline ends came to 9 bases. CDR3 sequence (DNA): TGTGCCAGCAGCCCTCGGGGCCAAGAGACCCAGTACTTC. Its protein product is CASSPRGQETQYF.

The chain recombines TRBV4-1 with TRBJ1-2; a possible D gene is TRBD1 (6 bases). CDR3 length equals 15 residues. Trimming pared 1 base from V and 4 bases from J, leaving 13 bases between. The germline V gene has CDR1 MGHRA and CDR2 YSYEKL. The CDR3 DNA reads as TGCGCCAGCAGCCAAGGGGGGGCGGATAGCTATGGCTACACCTTC. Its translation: CASSQGGADSYGYTF.

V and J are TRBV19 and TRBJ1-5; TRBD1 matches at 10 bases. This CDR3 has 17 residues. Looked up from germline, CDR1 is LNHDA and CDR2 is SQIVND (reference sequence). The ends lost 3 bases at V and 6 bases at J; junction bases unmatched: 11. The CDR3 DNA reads TGTGCCAGTAGTATCCCCGGGGACAGGGGAGGAGGTCAGCCCCAGCATTTT. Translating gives CASSIPGDRGGGQPQHF.

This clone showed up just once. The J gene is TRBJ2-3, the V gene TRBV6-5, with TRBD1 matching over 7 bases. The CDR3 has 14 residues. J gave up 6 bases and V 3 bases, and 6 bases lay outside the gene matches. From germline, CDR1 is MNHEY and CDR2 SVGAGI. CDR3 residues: CASSYDRVWDTQYF. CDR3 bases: TGTGCCAGCAGTTATGACAGGGTTTGGGATACGCAGTATTTT.

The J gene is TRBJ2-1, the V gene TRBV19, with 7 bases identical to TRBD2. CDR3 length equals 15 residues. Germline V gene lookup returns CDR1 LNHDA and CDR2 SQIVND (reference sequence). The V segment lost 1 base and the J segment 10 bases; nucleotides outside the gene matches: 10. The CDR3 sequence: CASSIGARLAGEQFF. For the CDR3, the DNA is TGTGCCAGTAGTATAGGGGCACGACTAGCAGGCGAGCAGTTCTTC.

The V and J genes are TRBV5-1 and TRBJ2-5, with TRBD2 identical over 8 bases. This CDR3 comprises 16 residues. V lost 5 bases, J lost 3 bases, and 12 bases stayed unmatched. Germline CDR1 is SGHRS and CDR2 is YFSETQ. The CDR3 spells CASRYIGSLAEETQYF. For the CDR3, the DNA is TGCGCCAGCAGATACATCGGCTCACTAGCGGAAGAGACCCAGTACTTC.

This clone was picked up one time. The CDR3 DNA reads as TGTGCCAGCAGCCCGGGCGGCGGGAGCCTCGATGAGCAGTTCTTC. Its protein is CASSPGGGSLDEQFF. The genes are TRBV11-3 and TRBJ2-1, with TRBD2 matching over 7 bases. Losses at the gene ends were 5 bases for V and 8 bases for J; bases not matched to a gene: 12. This CDR3 comprises 15 residues. CDR1 and CDR2 (germline): SGHNT, YENEEA.

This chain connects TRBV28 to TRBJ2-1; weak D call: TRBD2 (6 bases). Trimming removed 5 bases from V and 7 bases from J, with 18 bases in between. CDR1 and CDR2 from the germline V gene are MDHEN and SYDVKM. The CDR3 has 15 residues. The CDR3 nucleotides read TGTGCCAGCAGTACCCCGGGGGATCCGGGGAATGAGCAGTTCTTC. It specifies CASSTPGDPGNEQFF.

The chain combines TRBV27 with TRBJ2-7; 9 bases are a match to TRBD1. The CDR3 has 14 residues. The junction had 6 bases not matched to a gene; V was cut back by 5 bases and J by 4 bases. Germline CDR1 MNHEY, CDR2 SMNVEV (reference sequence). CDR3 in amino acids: CASSRTGGIYEQYF. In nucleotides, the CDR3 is TGTGCCAGCAGTCGAACAGGGGGCATATACGAGCAGTACTTC.

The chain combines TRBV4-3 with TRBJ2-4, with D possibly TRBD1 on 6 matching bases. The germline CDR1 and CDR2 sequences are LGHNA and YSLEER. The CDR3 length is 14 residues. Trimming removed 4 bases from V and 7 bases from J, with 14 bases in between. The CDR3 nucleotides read TGCGCCAGCAGCCTAAGAGGGGGTAACAACATTCAGTACTTC. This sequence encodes CASSLRGGNNIQYF.